The present T cell receptor beta chain was sequenced within a study of blood T cell repertoires in COVID-19. Study-wide context: Acute and convalescent COVID-19 specimens originated in the United States, Italy and Spain. Sample material is recorded as cDNA or gDNA derived from T cells, B-cell-depleted T cells, or PBMCs.

The authors' processing: Nucleated cell counts were estimated from reference gene primer amplification. Here immunoSEQ multiplex PCR was the method, and the copy in TCRdb shows in-frame clones only, minus some. D and trimming come from the DNA, and the V and J calls and clone size come from that table. The table includes about 240,000 clones, about 85% detected once. The V end was cut by 4 bases, the J end by 7 bases, with 12 bases between. CDR3 length: 13 residues. In germline, CDR1 is SGDLS, CDR2 YYNGEE. The genes are TRBV9 and TRBJ1-5; D is possibly TRBD1 (6 bases). The sequenced sample was peripheral blood. The TCR comes from a man younger than 45 who had recovered from COVID-19. The DNA of the CDR3 is TGTGCCAGCAGCCAACAGGGTGGGCAGCCCCAGCATTTT. Protein: CASSQQGGQPQHF.